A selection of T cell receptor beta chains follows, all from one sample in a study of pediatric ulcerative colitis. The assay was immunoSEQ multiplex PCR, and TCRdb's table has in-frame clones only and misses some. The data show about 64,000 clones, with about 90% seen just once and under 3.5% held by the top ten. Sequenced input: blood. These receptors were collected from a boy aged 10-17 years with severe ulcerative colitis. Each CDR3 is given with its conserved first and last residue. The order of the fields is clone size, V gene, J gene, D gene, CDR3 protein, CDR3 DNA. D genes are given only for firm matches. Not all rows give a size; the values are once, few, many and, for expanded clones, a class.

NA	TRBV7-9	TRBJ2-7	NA	CASSFSVQGPYEQYF	TGTGCCAGCAGCTTTTCGGTACAGGGTCCCTACGAGCAGTACTTC
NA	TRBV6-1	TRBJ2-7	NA	CASTMNRVYEQYF	TGTGCCAGCACGATGAACAGGGTCTACGAGCAGTACTTC
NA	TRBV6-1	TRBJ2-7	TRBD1	CASSYGQGEYF	TGTGCCAGCAGTTACGGTCAGGGGGAGTACTTC
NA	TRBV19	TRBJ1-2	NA	CASSIDFREGTGYTF	TGTGCCAGTAGTATAGATTTCCGGGAAGGGACCGGCTACACCTTC
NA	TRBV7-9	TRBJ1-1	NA	CASSPGRTEAFF	TGTGCCAGCAGCCCAGGAAGGACTGAAGCTTTCTTT
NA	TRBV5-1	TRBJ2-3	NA	CASSPVALPDTQYF	TGCGCCAGCAGCCCGGTAGCGCTTCCAGATACGCAGTATTTT
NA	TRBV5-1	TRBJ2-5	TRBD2	CASSPPGTSGKTQYF	TGCGCCAGCAGCCCCCCAGGGACTAGCGGGAAGACCCAGTACTTC
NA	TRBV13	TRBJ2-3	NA	CASSLEGIEGSDTQYF	TGTGCCAGCAGCTTAGAGGGGATTGAGGGGTCAGATACGCAGTATTTT
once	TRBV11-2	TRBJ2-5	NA	CASSLILQGRSETQYF	TGTGCCAGCAGCTTAATCCTACAGGGCCGGTCGGAGACCCAGTACTTC
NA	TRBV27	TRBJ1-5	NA	CASSLGGLSNQPQHF	TGTGCCAGCAGTTTGGGGGGGCTTAGCAATCAGCCCCAGCATTTT